The present T cell receptor (beta chain) was sequenced within a study of shared clonotypes between healthy human individuals. Looked up from germline, CDR1 is SGHRS and CDR2 is YFSETQ. The CDR3 spans 18 residues. The germline V and J ends were trimmed by 4 bases and 7 bases, with 27 bases remaining between them. Sequencing was performed with immunoSEQ multiplex PCR; in TCRdb, only in-frame clones are kept and a portion is missing. The table lists roughly 490,000 clones, roughly 78% of them singletons, with 10% to 15% in the top ten. Unsorted samples relied on about 90 million PBMCs, which served as the source of genomic DNA.

The clonotype comes from a woman aged 40 to 50 in good health. Some clones in this sample may be carry-over from other donors' samples. The sequencing sample was made of PBMCs. The chain couples TRBV5-1 to TRBJ1-5, with D perhaps matching TRBD1 (6 bases). CDR3 DNA: TGCGCCAGCAGCCCGCTTCACAGGGTTGATTCTTTCGGCCAGCCCCAGCATTTT. This translates into CASSPLHRVDSFGQPQHF. The whole variable domain, remainder taken from reference TRBV5-1 and TRBJ1-5, is KAGVTQTPRYLIKTRGQQVTLSCSPISGHRSVSWYQQTPGQGLQFLFEYFSETQRNKGNFPGRFSGRQFSNSRSEMNVSTLELGDSALYLCASSPLHRVDSFGQPQHFGDGTRLSIL.